What follows are 6 T cell receptor beta chains derived from one specimen sequenced in a study of blood T cells in healthy people across ages. Through a sample-barcoded 5' primer and a J-beta primer mix, a second PCR was run for roughly 7 to 12 cycles. TCRdb independently ran MiXCR on the 5' RACE reads; one entry per CDR3 protein. The table shows about 800,000 distinct CDR3 sequences, with about 25% occurring only once. Separately, the same data were catalogued under a study of T cells of mothers and their children.

Sequences were obtained from blood. The receptors originated from a boy aged 5 to 17 in good health.

This clonotype was observed a handful of times. The chain joins TRBV28 to TRBJ2-2; the match to TRBD1 covers 9 bases. CDR1 MDHEN and CDR2 SYDVKM come from the germline V gene. This CDR3 contains 18 residues. V trimming: 3 bases; J trimming: 6 bases; junction bases outside the gene matches: 14. The CDR3 coding sequence is TGTGCCAGCAGTTTCTCCTGGTCTGGGACAGGGTCGGCCGGGGAGCTGTTTTTT. Its protein is CASSFSWSGTGSAGELFF.

This clonotype has a count of ten or more. The chain joins TRBV20-1 to TRBJ1-5; 7 bases line up with TRBD1. This CDR3 comprises 16 residues. CDR1 and CDR2 (germline): DFQATT, SNEGSKA (reference sequence). Unmatched junction bases numbered 10, after V lost 5 bases and J lost 0 bases. CDR3 residues: CSAVGTVLNSNQPQHF. In nucleotides, the CDR3 is TGCAGTGCTGTTGGGACAGTATTAAATAGCAATCAGCCCCAGCATTTT.

The chain joins TRBV5-6 to TRBJ2-7; TRBD1 might be the D (5 bases). The CDR3 is 12 residues long. Trimming removed 5 bases from V and 5 bases from J, with 11 bases in between. Germline lookup yields CDR1 SGHDT and CDR2 YYEEEE. This chain's CDR3 is CASSSQGNEQYF. The CDR3 DNA follows: TGTGCCAGCAGTTCTCAGGGAAACGAGCAGTACTTC. Looking up the rest from reference TRBV5-6 and TRBJ2-7 gives the full variable domain: DAGVTQSPTHLIKTRGQQVTLRCSPKSGHDTVSWYQQALGQGPQFIFQYYEEEERQRGNFPDRFSGHQFPNYSSELNVNALLLGDSALYLCASSSQGNEQYFGPGTRLTVT.

As DNA, the CDR3 is TGTGCCAGCAGTCAGACCGGCAGGAGCTCCTACGAGCAGTACTTC. Residues: CASSQTGRSSYEQYF. The V gene is TRBV28, the J gene TRBJ2-7; D not resolved. Between the trimmed V and J ends, which lost 5 bases and 0 bases, there was a span of 14 bases. This CDR3 comprises 15 residues. The V gene's germline CDR1 is MDHEN and CDR2 SYDVKM.

This clonotype was seen at least ten times. The rearrangement links TRBV9 to TRBJ2-5; 7 bases align to TRBD1. Germline assignment: CDR1 SGDLS and CDR2 YYNGEE. The CDR3 is 16 residues long. Germline trimming cut 0 bases from V and 4 bases from J; bases unmatched to any gene: 9. CDR3 loop: CASSVGPTGRGETQYF. CDR3 nucleotide sequence: TGTGCCAGCAGCGTAGGGCCGACAGGGAGAGGAGAGACCCAGTACTTC.

As for this clonotype: Sequence at one end of the junction differs from germline and may be a read error. The J gene is TRBJ2-5, the V gene TRBV12-5; D call uncertain. TRBJ2-1 explains the end of the DNA better; the J call may be wrong. The CDR3 spans 16 residues. Germline CDR1 reads LGHNT; CDR2 reads FRNRAP. CDR3 coding DNA: TGTGTTAGTGCCAGAGTTATCATGGCAGGTGAAAATGAGCAGTTCTTC. Translated, it gives CVSARVIMAGENEQFF.